This TCR beta chain was sequenced during a study of OX40 agonist ivuxolimab in advanced cancers. Study details: Mean age around 64 years, range about 20 to 90; about 81% male.

V dropped 3 bases and J dropped 3 bases, with 12 bases sitting between them. Germline V CDR1 and CDR2: MDHEN, SYDVKM. The CDR3 loop spans 14 amino acids. The repertoire was sequenced with immunoSEQ multiplex PCR; TCRdb's copy has only in-frame clones and lacks some. The repertoire holds 90,000 to 150,000 clones, with 85% to 90% as singletons. This clone showed up just once. This chain joins TRBV28 and TRBJ2-7; no clear D gene. The sequencing here drew on CD4+ or CD8+ T cells sorted from blood, taken in a trial of the OX40 agonist ivuxolimab. The TCR originated in an adult with an advanced solid tumor such as melanoma, head and neck, liver or kidney cancer. CDR3 DNA: TGTGCCAGCAGTTTGCTCACCCGATACTACGAGCAGTACTTC. Protein sequence: CASSLLTRYYEQYF.